This entry is about one TCR beta chain. What it binds is unknown. The entry originates in a study of blood T cells in healthy people across ages. About the research overall: Through template switching, about one barcoded beta molecule was captured per two T cells, as measured in model experiments. The study, taken as a whole, reports: Across the age range, TCR beta diversity per million T cells fell in a roughly linear way. Not knowing donor CMV status may have confounded expanded clonotype changes.

Each sample yielded at least 6 micrograms of PBMC total RNA. Alongside a J-beta primer mix, a sample-barcoded 5' primer served in a second PCR lasting roughly 6 to 11 cycles. MiXCR, applied by TCRdb to the 5' RACE reads, yields one record per CDR3 protein. The table records hundreds of thousands of distinct CDR3 sequences, about 28% of them present only once. J lost 9 bases, V lost 4 bases, and 8 bases had no gene match. The CDR3 sequence is 12 residues long. Per germline, CDR1 GTSNPN and CDR2 SVGIG (reference sequence). The specimen was blood. The receptor was isolated from a woman at least 80 years old in good health. The V and J genes are TRBV30 and TRBJ2-7; 8 bases line up with TRBD2. The CDR3 DNA is TGTGCCTGGAACCCGACGGGAGGGGGGCAGTACTTC. This translates into CAWNPTGGGQYF.